This TCR beta chain was sequenced during a study of blood T cell repertoires in COVID-19. While infection was still active, Seattle patients were enrolled and then followed longitudinally. In the original analysis: Reference gene primer amplification gave estimated nucleated cell counts. Sequencing was performed with immunoSEQ multiplex PCR; in TCRdb, only in-frame clones are kept and a portion is missing. V and J calls plus clone size are reproduced from that table; the DNA served to infer D and trimming. The sample carries about 370,000 clones, 80% to 90% recorded once. This TCR came from a woman aged 25 to 39 with COVID-19, enrolled during active disease. Source material: peripheral blood.

In DNA, the CDR3 is TGTGCCACCGGCGACCTCACGACGGGGGGCTACACCTTC. Protein product: CATGDLTTGGYTF. The gene calls are TRBV15 and TRBJ1-2; D call uncertain. The CDR3 is 13 residues long. The germline V and J ends were trimmed by 8 bases and 8 bases, with 18 bases remaining between them. Germline V gene lookup returns CDR1 LNHNV and CDR2 YYDKDF (reference sequence).